The present T cell receptor (beta chain) was sequenced within a study of sequential checkpoint blockade in melanoma. The wider study: Both treatment sequences were followed by maintenance nivolumab.

This table comes from immunoSEQ multiplex PCR, and its TCRdb copy is limited to in-frame clones, with some not included. The top ten clones hold about an eighth of a sample with over 15,000 clones, approximately 70% of them seen once. The V end lost 0 bases, the J end lost 2 bases, and 9 bases lay between the germline ends. The CDR3 runs to 14 residues. CDR1 is SGDLS and CDR2 is YYNGEE in the germline V gene. Specified treatment: randomized to nivolumab then ipilimumab (arm A) or the reverse (arm B). The TCR comes from a human donor with melanoma. The chain carries TRBV9 and TRBJ2-7; TRBD2 might be the D (5 bases). Source: CD8+ T cells sorted from blood (inferred from file names), taken from a patient given nivolumab and ipilimumab in sequence. CDR3 nucleotides: TGTGCCAGCAGCGTAGCGGGGTCGACCTACGAGCAGTACTTC. This encodes CASSVAGSTYEQYF.